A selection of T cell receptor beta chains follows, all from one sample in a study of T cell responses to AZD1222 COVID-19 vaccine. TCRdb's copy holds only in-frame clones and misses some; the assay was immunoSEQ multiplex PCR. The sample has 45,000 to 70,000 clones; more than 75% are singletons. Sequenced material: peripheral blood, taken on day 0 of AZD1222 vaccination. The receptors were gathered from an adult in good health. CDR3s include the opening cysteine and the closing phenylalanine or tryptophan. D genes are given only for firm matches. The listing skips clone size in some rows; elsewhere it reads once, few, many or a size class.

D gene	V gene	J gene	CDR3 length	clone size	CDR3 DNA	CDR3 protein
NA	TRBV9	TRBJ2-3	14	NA	TGTGCCAGCAGCCCGGGTGGCGGCCCAGATACGCAGTATTTT	CASSPGGGPDTQYF
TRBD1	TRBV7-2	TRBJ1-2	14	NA	TGTGCCAGCAGCTTAGGGGACAGGGACGATGGCTACACCTTC	CASSLGDRDDGYTF
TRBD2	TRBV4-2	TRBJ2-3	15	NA	TGTGCCAGCAGCCAAGCCGGGGGGGAAGCAGATACGCAGTATTTT	CASSQAGGEADTQYF
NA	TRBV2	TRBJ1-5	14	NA	TGTGCCAGCAGTGACAACTATAGCAATCAGCCCCAGCATTTT	CASSDNYSNQPQHF
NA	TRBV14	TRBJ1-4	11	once	TGTGCCAGCAGTGTGGCTGAAAAACTGTTTTTT	CASSVAEKLFF
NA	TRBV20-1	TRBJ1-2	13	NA	TGCAGTGCTAGTCGGCAGGGGAGCAGTGGCTACACCTTC	CSASRQGSSGYTF
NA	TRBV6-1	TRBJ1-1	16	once	TGTGCCAGCAGTGCCGCAGGGGATACACCGAACACTGAAGCTTTCTTT	CASSAAGDTPNTEAFF
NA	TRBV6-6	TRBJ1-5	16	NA	TGTGCCAGCAGTTACTCCATAGGTAGGAGCAATCAGCCCCAGCATTTT	CASSYSIGRSNQPQHF
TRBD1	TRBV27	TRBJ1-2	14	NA	TGTGCCAGCAGTCGTTGGACAGGGGGCTCGGGCTACACCTTC	CASSRWTGGSGYTF
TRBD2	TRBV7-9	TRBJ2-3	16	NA	TGTGCCAGCAGCTCAACGAGAGCGGGAGAGGTAGATACGCAGTATTTT	CASSSTRAGEVDTQYF
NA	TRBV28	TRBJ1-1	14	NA	TGTGCCAGCAGTTTGATTCAGGGAAGGGGTGAAGCTTTCTTT	CASSLIQGRGEAFF
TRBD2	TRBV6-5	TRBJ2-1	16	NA	TGTGCCAGCAGTTACTCGGACGGAGCGGGAGTCCATGAGCAGTTCTTC	CASSYSDGAGVHEQFF
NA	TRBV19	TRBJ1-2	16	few	TGTGCCAGTAGTACGAGGGCCGGGGGCGACTCTTATGGCTACACCTTC	CASSTRAGGDSYGYTF
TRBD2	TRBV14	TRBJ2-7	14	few	TGTGCCAGCAGGCGCTCGGGAGGCTCCTACGAGCAGTACTTC	CASRRSGGSYEQYF
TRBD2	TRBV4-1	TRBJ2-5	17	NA	TGCGCCAGCAGCCAAGGTCCTTTAGCGGGAGTAGGGGAGACCCAGTACTTC	CASSQGPLAGVGETQYF
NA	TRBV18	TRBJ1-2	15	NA	TGTGCCAGCTCACCGAGTGACAGCGATTCCTATGGCTACACCTTC	CASSPSDSDSYGYTF
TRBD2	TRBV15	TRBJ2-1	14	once	TGTGCCACCAGCAACCAGCGGGAGGGAGCCAAGCAGTTCTTC	CATSNQREGAKQFF
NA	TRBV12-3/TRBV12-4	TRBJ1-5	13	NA	TGTGCCAGCAAAGGGCTGAGAAATCAGCCCCAGCATTTT	CASKGLRNQPQHF
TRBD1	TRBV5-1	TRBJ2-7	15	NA	TGCGCCAGCAGCTTTTACGGGACAGGCAACTACGAGCAGTACTTC	CASSFYGTGNYEQYF
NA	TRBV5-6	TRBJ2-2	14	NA	TGTGCCAGCAGCTTAGTACGCTTAGCCGGGGAGCTGTTTTTT	CASSLVRLAGELFF